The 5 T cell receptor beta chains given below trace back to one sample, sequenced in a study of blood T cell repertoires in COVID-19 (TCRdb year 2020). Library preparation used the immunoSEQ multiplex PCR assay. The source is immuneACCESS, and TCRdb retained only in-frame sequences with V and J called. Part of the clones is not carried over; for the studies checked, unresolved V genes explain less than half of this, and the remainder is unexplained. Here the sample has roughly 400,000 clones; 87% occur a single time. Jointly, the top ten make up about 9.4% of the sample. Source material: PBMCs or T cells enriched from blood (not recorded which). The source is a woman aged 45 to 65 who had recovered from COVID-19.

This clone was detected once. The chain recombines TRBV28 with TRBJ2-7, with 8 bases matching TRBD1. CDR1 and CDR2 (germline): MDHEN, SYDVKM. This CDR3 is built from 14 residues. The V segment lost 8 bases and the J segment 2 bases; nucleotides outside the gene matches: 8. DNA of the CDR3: TGTGCCAGCGAAGGGTTGACAGGGGCCTACGAGCAGTACTTC. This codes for CASEGLTGAYEQYF.

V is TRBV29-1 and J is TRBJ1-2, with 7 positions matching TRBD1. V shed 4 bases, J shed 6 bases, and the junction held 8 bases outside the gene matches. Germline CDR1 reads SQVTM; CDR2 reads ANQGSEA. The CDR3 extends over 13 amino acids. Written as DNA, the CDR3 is TGCAGCGTTGTGAGTCCAGGGGGGCATGGCTACACCTTC. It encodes CSVVSPGGHGYTF.

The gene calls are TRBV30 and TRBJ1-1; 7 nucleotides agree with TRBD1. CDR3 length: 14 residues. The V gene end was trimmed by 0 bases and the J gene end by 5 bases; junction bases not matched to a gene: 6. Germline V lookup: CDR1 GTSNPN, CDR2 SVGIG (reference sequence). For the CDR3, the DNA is TGTGCCTGGAGTGTGATCAGGGGGTGGACTGAAGCTTTCTTT. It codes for CAWSVIRGWTEAFF.

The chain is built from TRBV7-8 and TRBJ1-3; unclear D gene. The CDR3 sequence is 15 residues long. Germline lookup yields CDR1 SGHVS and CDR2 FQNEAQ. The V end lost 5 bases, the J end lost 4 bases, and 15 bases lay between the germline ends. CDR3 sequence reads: CASSTRGGRGNTIYF. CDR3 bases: TGTGCCAGCAGCACCCGGGGAGGGAGGGGAAACACCATATATTTT.

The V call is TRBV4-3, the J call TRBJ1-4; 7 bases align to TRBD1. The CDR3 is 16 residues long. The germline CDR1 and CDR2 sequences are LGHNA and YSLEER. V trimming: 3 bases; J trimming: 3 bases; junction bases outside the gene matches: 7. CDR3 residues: CASSHTGAMANEKLFF. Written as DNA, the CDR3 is TGCGCCAGCAGCCATACAGGGGCGATGGCTAATGAAAAACTGTTTTTT.